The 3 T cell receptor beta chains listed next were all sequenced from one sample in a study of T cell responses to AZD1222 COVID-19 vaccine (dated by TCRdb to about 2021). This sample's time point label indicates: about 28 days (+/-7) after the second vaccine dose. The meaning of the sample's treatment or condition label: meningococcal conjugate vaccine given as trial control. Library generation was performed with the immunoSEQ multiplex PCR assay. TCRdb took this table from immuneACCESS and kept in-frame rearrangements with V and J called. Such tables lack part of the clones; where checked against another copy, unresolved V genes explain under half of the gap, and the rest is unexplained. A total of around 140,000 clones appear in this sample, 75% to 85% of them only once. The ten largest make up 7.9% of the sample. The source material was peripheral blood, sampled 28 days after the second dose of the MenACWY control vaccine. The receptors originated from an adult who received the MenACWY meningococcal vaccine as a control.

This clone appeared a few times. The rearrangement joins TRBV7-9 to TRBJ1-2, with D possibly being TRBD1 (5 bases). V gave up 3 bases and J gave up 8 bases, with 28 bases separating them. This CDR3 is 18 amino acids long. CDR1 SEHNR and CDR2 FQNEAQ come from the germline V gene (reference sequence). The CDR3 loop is CASSLMPGRRRNYDGYTF. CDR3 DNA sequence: TGTGCCAGCAGCTTGATGCCGGGACGGAGGCGTAACTATGACGGCTACACCTTC.

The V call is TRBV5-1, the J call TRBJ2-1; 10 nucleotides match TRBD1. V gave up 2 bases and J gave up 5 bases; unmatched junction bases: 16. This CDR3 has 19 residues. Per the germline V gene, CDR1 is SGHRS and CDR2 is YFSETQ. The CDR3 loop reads CASSLGEGQGVFLNNEQFF. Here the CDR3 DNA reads TGCGCCAGCAGCTTAGGGGAAGGACAGGGGGTTTTTCTAAACAATGAGCAGTTCTTC. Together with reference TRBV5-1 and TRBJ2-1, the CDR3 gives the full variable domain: KAGVTQTPRYLIKTRGQQVTLSCSPISGHRSVSWYQQTPGQGLQFLFEYFSETQRNKGNFPGRFSGRQFSNSRSEMNVSTLELGDSALYLCASSLGEGQGVFLNNEQFFGPGTRLTVL.

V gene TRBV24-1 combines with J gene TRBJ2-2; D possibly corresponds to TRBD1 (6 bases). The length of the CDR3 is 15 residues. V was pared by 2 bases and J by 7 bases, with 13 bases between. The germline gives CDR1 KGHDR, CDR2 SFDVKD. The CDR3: CATSDSRGGDGELFF. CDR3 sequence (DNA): TGTGCCACCAGTGATTCCAGGGGTGGGGACGGGGAGCTGTTTTTT.